Presented here are 15 T cell receptor beta chains from one specimen sequenced in a study of blood T cell repertoires in COVID-19. Method: immunoSEQ multiplex PCR; TCRdb's copy keeps in-frame clones and lacks some. The sample gives more than 200,000 clones, around 84% of which show up once; less than 5% is in the top ten. Sequenced: peripheral blood. The source of these receptors is a man aged 55-75 years with acute or convalescent COVID-19.

The chain joins TRBV13 to TRBJ2-7; D is perhaps TRBD1 (6 bases). CDR1 is PRHDT, CDR2 FYEKMQ, per germline (reference sequence). V was trimmed by 0 bases and J by 2 bases, leaving 8 bases between them. The CDR3 extends over 14 amino acids. The CDR3 bases are TGTGCCAGCAGCTTAGGTAGGGACACCTACGAGCAGTACTTC. Translated: CASSLGRDTYEQYF. Filled out from reference TRBV13 and TRBJ2-7, the complete variable domain reads AAGVIQSPRHLIKEKRETATLKCYPIPRHDTVYWYQQGPGQDPQFLISFYEKMQSDKGSIPDRFSAQQFSDYHSELNMSSLELGDSALYFCASSLGRDTYEQYFGPGTRLTVT.

The V gene is TRBV21-1, the J gene TRBJ1-5. TRBV21-1 is a recognized pseudogene. This CDR3 is built from 15 residues. The CDR3 nucleotides read TGTGCCAGCAGCATGTTTCGGGTTTTCAATCAGCCCCAGCATTTT. It codes for CASSMFRVFNQPQHF.

The rearrangement joins TRBV28 to TRBJ2-3; D unclear. Between the trimmed V and J ends, which lost 4 bases and 0 bases, there was a span of 8 bases. This CDR3 is built from 14 residues. CDR1 is MDHEN and CDR2 is SYDVKM in the germline V gene. CDR3 region: CASSSITSTDTQYF. The CDR3 DNA is TGTGCCAGCAGTTCGATAACTAGCACAGATACGCAGTATTTT. Complete variable domain (other parts from reference TRBV28 and TRBJ2-3): DVKVTQSSRYLVKRTGEKVFLECVQDMDHENMFWYRQDPGLGLRLIYFSYDVKMKEKGDIPEGYSVSREKKERFSLILESASTNQTSMYLCASSSITSTDTQYFGPGTRLTVL.

This chain connects TRBV19 to TRBJ1-5, with 10 bases matching TRBD1. V lost 7 bases, J lost 2 bases, and 11 bases stayed unmatched. The V gene's germline CDR1 is LNHDA and CDR2 SQIVND (reference sequence). The CDR3 loop spans 17 amino acids. The CDR3 here is CASTPTGGGKGNQPQHF. The CDR3 coding sequence is TGTGCCAGTACCCCGACAGGGGGCGGGAAGGGCAATCAGCCCCAGCATTTT.

The J gene is TRBJ2-3, the V gene TRBV7-6; D possibly corresponds to TRBD2 (5 bases). V shed 5 bases and J shed 4 bases, with 16 bases lying between them. Germline V gives CDR1 SGHVS, CDR2 FNYEAQ. There are 15 residues in the CDR3. CDR3: CASSRAPSSADTQYF. The CDR3 DNA reads TGTGCCAGCAGCCGCGCCCCTAGCAGCGCAGATACGCAGTATTTT.

CDR3 sequence: CASSENRNEKLFF. The CDR3 DNA reads as TGCGCCAGCAGTGAAAACAGGAATGAAAAACTGTTTTTT. The rearrangement joins TRBV10-1 to TRBJ1-4, with D tentatively TRBD1 (5 bases). The CDR3 length is 13 residues. Germline CDR1 WNHNN, CDR2 SYGVQD (reference sequence). The V and J ends lost 3 bases and 5 bases respectively, with 7 bases between them.

V usage is TRBV7-9 and J usage is TRBJ2-6; the D gene is possibly TRBD1 (5 bases). The ends were cut back, 0 bases at V and 2 bases at J, with 8 bases in the middle. Germline assignment: CDR1 SEHNR and CDR2 FQNEAQ (reference sequence). The CDR3 runs to 16 residues. The CDR3 region has the DNA TGTGCCAGCAGCTTAGCAGGGGCCACTGGGGCCAACGTCCTGACTTTC. Amino acids: CASSLAGATGANVLTF.

The gene calls are TRBV5-1 and TRBJ2-1, with D possibly being TRBD1 (5 bases). Germline V gene data show CDR1 as SGHRS and CDR2 as YFSETQ. Trimming took off 0 bases at V and 6 bases at J, with 7 bases between the two ends. The CDR3 contains 13 residues. CDR3 amino acids: CASSLVGVNEQFF. The CDR3 DNA reads TGCGCCAGCAGCTTGGTAGGGGTCAATGAGCAGTTCTTC.

V and J are TRBV6-1 and TRBJ2-7, with TRBD2 matching 14 bases. Losses at the gene ends were 2 bases for V and 5 bases for J; bases not matched to a gene: 5. This CDR3 spans 16 amino acids. CDR1 MNHNS and CDR2 SASEGT come from the germline V gene. In DNA, the CDR3 is TGTGCCAGCAGTGAACCGGGACTAGCGGGAGTCCACGAGCAGTACTTC. This gives the protein CASSEPGLAGVHEQYF.

The chain carries TRBV6-2 or TRBV6-3 and TRBJ1-4, with D possibly TRBD1 on 5 matching bases. The germline gives CDR1 MNHEY, CDR2 SVGEGT. Between the trimmed V and J ends, which lost 5 bases and 3 bases, there was a span of 10 bases. The CDR3 is 14 amino acids. The CDR3 region is CASSPGGSNEKLFF. CDR3 DNA: TGTGCCAGCAGTCCCGGGGGTTCTAATGAAAAACTGTTTTTT.

The V call is TRBV10-2, the J call TRBJ1-1, with 9 nucleotides matching TRBD1. With 4 bases clipped from V and 1 base from J, the junction kept 1 base outside the gene matches. The germline V gene has CDR1 WSHSY and CDR2 SAAADI. The CDR3 runs 14 residues. The CDR3 loop reads CASSAGQGNTEAFF. CDR3 bases: TGCGCCAGCAGTGCGGGACAGGGGAACACTGAAGCTTTCTTT.

This rearrangement joins TRBV7-6 to TRBJ2-3; no reliable D call. This CDR3 region has 15 residues. The germline gives CDR1 SGHVS, CDR2 FNYEAQ. V shed 1 base and J shed 0 bases, with 8 bases lying between them. The CDR3 loop reads CASSLDYLSTDTQYF. As DNA, the CDR3 is TGTGCCAGCAGCTTAGACTACCTTAGCACAGATACGCAGTATTTT.

The chain recombines TRBV18 with TRBJ2-7; 9 nucleotides align to TRBD1. The junction had 5 bases not matched to a gene; V was cut back by 3 bases and J by 5 bases. Germline-derived CDR1 and CDR2 are KGHSH and LQKENI. This CDR3 has 14 amino acids. This CDR3 is CASSPGTGRDEQYF. CDR3 in DNA: TGTGCCAGCTCACCGGGGACAGGGAGGGACGAGCAGTACTTC.

This sequence joins TRBV21-1 and TRBJ2-2; the table assigns TRBD2, which was not confirmed against the DNA. TRBV21-1 is described as a pseudogene. The CDR3 length is 17 residues. CDR3 nucleotides: TGTGCCAGCAGCAAAGACCCGCGGGAGGGGTACACCGGGGAGCTGTTTTTT. It yields the protein CASSKDPREGYTGELFF.

The chain is built from TRBV4-1 and TRBJ2-3; 12 bases are a match to TRBD2. The V gene's germline CDR1 is MGHRA and CDR2 YSYEKL. The CDR3 is 16 amino acids. Trimming took 3 bases from V and 8 from J; bases not matched to a gene: 9. CDR3 DNA sequence: TGCGCCAGCAGCCAGGCTAGCGGGAGGGACATATCTACGCAGTATTTT. This codes for CASSQASGRDISTQYF.